This T cell receptor beta chain was profiled in a study of T cell repertoires in cytomegalovirus infection. In the study overall: Based on public TCR beta signatures, there were indications of CMV infection and of a matching HLA type.

Each CDR3 protein gets one entry after TCRdb re-called the reads with MiXCR. The data contain a few hundred thousand distinct CDR3 sequences, about a sixth of them singletons. This clonotype was seen many times. Its antigen is not identified. Regarding the study as a whole: Dominant in the ex vivo response were TCR beta clonotypes restricted by HLA-C and specific for CMV. Cumulative public TCR beta family frequency identified carriers of CMV plus the relevant HLA.

Germline CDR1 SNHLY, CDR2 FYNNEI. V dropped 2 bases and J dropped 4 bases, with 13 bases sitting between them. The CDR3 totals 15 residues. The TCR comes from a human donor in good health (CMV status not recorded). Some clones in this sample may be carry-over from other donors' samples. Sample: CD8+ T cells from PBMCs. This chain connects TRBV2 to TRBJ2-3, with a possible D match to TRBD2 (6 bases). The CDR3 sequence is CASSELFGEADTQYF. CDR3 coding DNA: TGTGCCAGCAGTGAATTATTCGGGGAGGCAGATACGCAGTATTTT.